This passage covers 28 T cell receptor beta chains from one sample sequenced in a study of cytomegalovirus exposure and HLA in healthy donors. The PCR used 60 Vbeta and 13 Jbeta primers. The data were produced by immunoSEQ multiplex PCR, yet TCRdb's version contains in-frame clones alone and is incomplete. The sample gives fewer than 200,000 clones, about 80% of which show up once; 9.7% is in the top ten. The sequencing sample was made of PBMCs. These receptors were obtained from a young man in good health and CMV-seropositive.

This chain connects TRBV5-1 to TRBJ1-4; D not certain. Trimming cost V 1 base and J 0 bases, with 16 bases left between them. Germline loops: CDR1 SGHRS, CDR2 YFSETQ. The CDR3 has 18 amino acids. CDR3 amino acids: CASSLSPLRRATNEKLFF. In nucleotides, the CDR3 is TGCGCCAGCAGCTTGAGCCCCCTTAGGAGGGCAACTAATGAAAAACTGTTTTTT.

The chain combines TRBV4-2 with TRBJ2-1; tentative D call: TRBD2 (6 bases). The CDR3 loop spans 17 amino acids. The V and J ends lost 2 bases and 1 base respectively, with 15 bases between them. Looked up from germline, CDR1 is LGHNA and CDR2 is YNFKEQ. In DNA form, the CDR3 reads TGTGCCAGCAGCCAATATAACTCGGGGGTATCCTACAATGAGCAGTTCTTC. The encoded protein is CASSQYNSGVSYNEQFF.

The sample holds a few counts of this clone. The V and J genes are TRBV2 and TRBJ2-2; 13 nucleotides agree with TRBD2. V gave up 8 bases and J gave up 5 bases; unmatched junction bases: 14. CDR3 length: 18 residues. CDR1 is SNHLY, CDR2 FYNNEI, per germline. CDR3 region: CASQTFGLAGARTGELFF. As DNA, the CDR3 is TGTGCCAGCCAAACTTTTGGACTAGCGGGAGCGCGAACCGGGGAGCTGTTTTTT.

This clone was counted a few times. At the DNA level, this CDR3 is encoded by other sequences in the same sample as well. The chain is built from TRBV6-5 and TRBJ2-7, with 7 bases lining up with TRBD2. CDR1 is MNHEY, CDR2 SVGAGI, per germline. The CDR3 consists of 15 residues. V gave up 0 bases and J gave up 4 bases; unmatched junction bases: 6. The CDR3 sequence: CASSYSIRGGYEQYF. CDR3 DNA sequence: TGTGCCAGCAGTTACTCGATAAGGGGAGGGTACGAGCAGTACTTC.

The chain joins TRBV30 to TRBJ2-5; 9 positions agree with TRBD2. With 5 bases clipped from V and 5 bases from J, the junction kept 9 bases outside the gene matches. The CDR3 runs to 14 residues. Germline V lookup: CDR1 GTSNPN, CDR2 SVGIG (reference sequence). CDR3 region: CAWLPAGGPETQYF. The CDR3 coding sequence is TGTGCCTGGCTTCCGGCGGGGGGGCCCGAGACCCAGTACTTC.

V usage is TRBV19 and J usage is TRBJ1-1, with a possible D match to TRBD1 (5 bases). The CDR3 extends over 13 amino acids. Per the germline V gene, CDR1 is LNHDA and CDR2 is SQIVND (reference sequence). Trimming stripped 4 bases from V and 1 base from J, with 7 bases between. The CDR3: CASSTTENTEAFF. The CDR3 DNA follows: TGTGCCAGTAGTACGACAGAGAACACTGAAGCTTTCTTT. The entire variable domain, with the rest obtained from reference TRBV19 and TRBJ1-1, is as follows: DGGITQSPKYLFRKEGQNVTLSCEQNLNHDAMYWYRQDPGQGLRLIYYSQIVNDFQKGDIAEGYSVSREKKESFPLTVTSAQKNPTAFYLCASSTTENTEAFFGQGTRLTVV.

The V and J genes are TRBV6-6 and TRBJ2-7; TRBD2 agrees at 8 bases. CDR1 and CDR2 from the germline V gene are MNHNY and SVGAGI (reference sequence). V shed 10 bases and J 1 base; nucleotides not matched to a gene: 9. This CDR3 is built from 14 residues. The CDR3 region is CATRFVAGSYEQYF. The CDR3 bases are TGTGCCACCAGATTCGTAGCGGGGTCCTACGAGCAGTACTTC.

The DNA for the CDR3 is TGTGCCAGCAGCCCGGGAGGGGATTACAATGAGCAGTTCTTC. Translation: CASSPGGDYNEQFF. The V and J genes are TRBV5-6 and TRBJ2-1, with 8 bases fitting TRBD2. CDR1 and CDR2 from the germline V gene are SGHDT and YYEEEE. V trimming: 4 bases; J trimming: 4 bases; junction bases outside the gene matches: 4. This CDR3 contains 14 residues.

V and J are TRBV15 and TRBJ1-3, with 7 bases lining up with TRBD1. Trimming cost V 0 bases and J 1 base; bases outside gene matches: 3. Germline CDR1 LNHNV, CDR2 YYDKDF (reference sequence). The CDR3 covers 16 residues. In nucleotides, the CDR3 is TGTGCCACCAGCAGAGACCCGACAGGGTCTGGAAACACCATATATTTT. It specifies CATSRDPTGSGNTIYF.

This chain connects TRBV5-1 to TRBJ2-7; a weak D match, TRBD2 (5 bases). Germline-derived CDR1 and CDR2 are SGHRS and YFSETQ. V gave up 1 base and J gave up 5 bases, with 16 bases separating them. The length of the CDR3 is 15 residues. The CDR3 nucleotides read TGCGCCAGCAGCTTGATCGGGATAACCTCTGACGAGCAGTACTTC. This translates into CASSLIGITSDEQYF. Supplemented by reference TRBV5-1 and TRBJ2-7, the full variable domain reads KAGVTQTPRYLIKTRGQQVTLSCSPISGHRSVSWYQQTPGQGLQFLFEYFSETQRNKGNFPGRFSGRQFSNSRSEMNVSTLELGDSALYLCASSLIGITSDEQYFGPGTRLTVT.

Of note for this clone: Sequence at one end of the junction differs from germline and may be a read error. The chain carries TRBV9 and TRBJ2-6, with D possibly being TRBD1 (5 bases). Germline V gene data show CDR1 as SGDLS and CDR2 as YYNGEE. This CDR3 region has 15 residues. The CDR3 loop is CASSGGISGANGLTF. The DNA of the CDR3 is TGTGCCAGCAGCGGGGGAATCTCTGGGGCCAACGGCCTGACTTTC.

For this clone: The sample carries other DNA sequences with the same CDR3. The CDR3 reads CASSVGTASNQPQHF. Written as DNA, the CDR3 is TGTGCCAGCAGCGTCGGGACAGCTAGCAATCAGCCCCAGCATTTT. This chain links TRBV9 with TRBJ1-5; 7 bases fit TRBD1. Germline CDR1 and CDR2: SGDLS and YYNGEE. The CDR3 loop spans 15 amino acids. J gave up 0 bases and V 2 bases, and 2 bases lay outside the gene matches.

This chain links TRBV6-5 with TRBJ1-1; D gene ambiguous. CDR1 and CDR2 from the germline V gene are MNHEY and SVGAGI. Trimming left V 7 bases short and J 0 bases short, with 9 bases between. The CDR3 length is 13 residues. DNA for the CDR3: TGTGCCAGCAACCCGGGAGTGAACACTGAAGCTTTCTTT. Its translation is CASNPGVNTEAFF.

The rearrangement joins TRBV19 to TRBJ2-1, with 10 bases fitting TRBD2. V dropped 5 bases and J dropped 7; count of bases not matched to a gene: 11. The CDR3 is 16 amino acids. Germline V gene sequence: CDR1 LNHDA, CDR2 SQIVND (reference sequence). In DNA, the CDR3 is TGTGCCAGTAGTTCGTCCGGGACTAGCGTGTGGAATGAGCAGTTCTTC. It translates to CASSSSGTSVWNEQFF.

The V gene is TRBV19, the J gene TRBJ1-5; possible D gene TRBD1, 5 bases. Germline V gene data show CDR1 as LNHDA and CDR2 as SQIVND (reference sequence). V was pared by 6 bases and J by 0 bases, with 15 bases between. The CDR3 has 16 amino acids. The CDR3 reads CASSLIGANSNQPQHF. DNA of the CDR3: TGTGCCAGTAGCCTAATAGGGGCAAATAGCAATCAGCCCCAGCATTTT.

The CDR3 nucleotides read TGTGCCAGCAGCTTCGGGTGGGATACGCAGTATTTT. It encodes CASSFGWDTQYF. V is TRBV7-2 and J is TRBJ2-3; D uncertain. Deletions cut 3 bases from V and 6 bases from J, with 7 bases between. Per germline, CDR1 SGHTA and CDR2 FQGNSA. This CDR3 is built from 12 residues.

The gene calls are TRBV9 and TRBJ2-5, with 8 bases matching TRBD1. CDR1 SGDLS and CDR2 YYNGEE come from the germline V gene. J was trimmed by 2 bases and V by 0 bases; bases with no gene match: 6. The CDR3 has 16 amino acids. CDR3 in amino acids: CASSVGLGQGQETQYF. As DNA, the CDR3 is TGTGCCAGCAGCGTAGGGTTAGGACAGGGACAAGAGACCCAGTACTTC.

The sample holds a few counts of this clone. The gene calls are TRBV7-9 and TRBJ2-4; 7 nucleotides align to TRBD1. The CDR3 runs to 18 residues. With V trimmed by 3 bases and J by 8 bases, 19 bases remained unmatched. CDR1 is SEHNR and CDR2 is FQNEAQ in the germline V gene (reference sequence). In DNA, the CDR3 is TGTGCCAGCAGCTTGAGGCGCTCTGCGGACAGGCTACGGGACATTCAGTACTTC. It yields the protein CASSLRRSADRLRDIQYF.

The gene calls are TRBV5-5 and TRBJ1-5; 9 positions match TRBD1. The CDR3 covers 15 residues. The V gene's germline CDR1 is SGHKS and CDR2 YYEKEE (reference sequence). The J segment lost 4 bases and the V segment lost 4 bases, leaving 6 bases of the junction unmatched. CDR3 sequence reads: CASSRTGGPNQPQHF. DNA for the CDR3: TGTGCCAGCAGCCGAACAGGGGGCCCGAATCAGCCCCAGCATTTT.

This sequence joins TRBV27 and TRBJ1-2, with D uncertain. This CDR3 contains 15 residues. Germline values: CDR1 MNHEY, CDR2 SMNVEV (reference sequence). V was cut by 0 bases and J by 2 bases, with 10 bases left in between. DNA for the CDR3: TGTGCCAGCAGTTTATCGGGCAGCCTCAACTATGGCTACACCTTC. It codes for CASSLSGSLNYGYTF.

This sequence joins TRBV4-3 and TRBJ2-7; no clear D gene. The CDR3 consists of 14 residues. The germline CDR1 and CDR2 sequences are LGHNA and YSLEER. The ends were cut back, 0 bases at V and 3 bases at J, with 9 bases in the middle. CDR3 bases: TGCGCCAGCAGCCAAGACAGGAACATCTACGAGCAGTACTTC. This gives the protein CASSQDRNIYEQYF.

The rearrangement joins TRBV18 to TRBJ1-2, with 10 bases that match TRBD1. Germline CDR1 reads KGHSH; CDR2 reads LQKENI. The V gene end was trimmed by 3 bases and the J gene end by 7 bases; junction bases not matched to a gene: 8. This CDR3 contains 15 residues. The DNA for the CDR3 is TGTGCCAGCTCACCTGGACAGGGGGGTGTTTTTGGCTACACCTTC. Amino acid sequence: CASSPGQGGVFGYTF.

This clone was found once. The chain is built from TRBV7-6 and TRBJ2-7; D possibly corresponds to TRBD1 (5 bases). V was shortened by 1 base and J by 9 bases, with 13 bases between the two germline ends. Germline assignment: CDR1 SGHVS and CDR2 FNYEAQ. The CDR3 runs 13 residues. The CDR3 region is CASSLDRYAAQYF. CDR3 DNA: TGTGCCAGCAGCTTAGACAGGTATGCTGCGCAGTACTTC.

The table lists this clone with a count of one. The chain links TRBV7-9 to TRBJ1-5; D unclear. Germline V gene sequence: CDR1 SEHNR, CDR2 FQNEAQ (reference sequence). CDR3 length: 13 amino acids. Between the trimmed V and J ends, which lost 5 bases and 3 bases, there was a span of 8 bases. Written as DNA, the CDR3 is TGTGCCAGCAGCGAGACACCCAATCAGCCCCAGCATTTT. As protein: CASSETPNQPQHF.

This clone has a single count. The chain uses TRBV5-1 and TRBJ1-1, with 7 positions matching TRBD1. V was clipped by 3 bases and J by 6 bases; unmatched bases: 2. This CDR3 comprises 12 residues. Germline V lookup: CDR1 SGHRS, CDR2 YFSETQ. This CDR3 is CASSWDRSEAFF. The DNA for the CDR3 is TGCGCCAGCAGCTGGGACAGATCTGAAGCTTTCTTT.

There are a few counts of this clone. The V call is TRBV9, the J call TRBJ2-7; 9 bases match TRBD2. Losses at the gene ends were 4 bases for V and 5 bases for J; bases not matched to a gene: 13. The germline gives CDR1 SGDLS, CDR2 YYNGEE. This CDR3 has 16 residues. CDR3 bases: TGTGCCAGCAGCCCATACGCTAGCGGGATGTACGACGAGCAGTACTTC. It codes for CASSPYASGMYDEQYF.

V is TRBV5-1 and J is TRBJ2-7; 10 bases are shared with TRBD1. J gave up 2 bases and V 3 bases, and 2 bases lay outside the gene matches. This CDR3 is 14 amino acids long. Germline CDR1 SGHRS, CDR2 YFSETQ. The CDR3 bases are TGCGCCAGCAGCTCCGGGACAGGGGCCTACGAGCAGTACTTC. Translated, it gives CASSSGTGAYEQYF.

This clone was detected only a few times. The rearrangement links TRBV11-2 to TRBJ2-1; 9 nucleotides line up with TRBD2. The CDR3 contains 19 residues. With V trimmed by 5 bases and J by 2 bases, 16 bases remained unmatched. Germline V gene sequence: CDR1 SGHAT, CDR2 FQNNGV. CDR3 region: CASSRTISSGALTYNEQFF. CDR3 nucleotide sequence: TGTGCCAGCAGCCGTACTATCTCTAGCGGGGCCCTTACCTACAATGAGCAGTTCTTC.